The next 6 T cell receptor beta chains were all read from a single sample in a study of monozygotic twins with inflammatory bowel disease. TCRdb re-called the 5' RACE reads and catalogs CDR3 proteins one per entry, DNA excluded. This sample's table reports around 220,000 distinct CDR3 sequences. Sequences were obtained from blood. The origin of the receptors is a human donor with ulcerative colitis or Crohn's disease, or a healthy co-twin of an affected twin (not recorded which).

The chain joins TRBV18 to TRBJ2-1. Germline CDR1 and CDR2: KGHSH and LQKENI. CDR3 size: 13 residues. The CDR3 is CASSPQGYNEQFF.

This sequence joins TRBV5-1 and TRBJ1-1; no DNA is available, so the TRBD1 call from TCRdb remains unchecked. The CDR3 runs to 17 residues. Germline loops: CDR1 SGHRS, CDR2 YFSETQ. CDR3 region: CASSLASMRGMNTEAFF. The full variable domain, with the rest looked up from reference TRBV5-1 and TRBJ1-1, is KAGVTQTPRYLIKTRGQQVTLSCSPISGHRSVSWYQQTPGQGLQFLFEYFSETQRNKGNFPGRFSGRQFSNSRSEMNVSTLELGDSALYLCASSLASMRGMNTEAFFGQGTRLTVV.

The chain recombines TRBV20-1 with TRBJ1-2; TCRdb reports TRBD1, a call that lacks DNA to check it against. Germline V gene data show CDR1 as DFQATT and CDR2 as SNEGSKA (reference sequence). CDR3 length: 12 residues. CDR3 region: CSARDTGSGYTF.

The rearrangement joins TRBV21-1 to TRBJ2-1; TCRdb proposes TRBD2, but this gene call is untestable without DNA. TRBV21-1 represents a pseudogene. The CDR3 has 15 amino acids. The CDR3: CASSDSERRYNEQFF.

The genes are TRBV6-2 or TRBV6-3 and TRBJ2-2; TCRdb proposes TRBD2, but this gene call is untestable without DNA. This CDR3 spans 17 amino acids. Germline lookup yields CDR1 MNHEY and CDR2 SVGEGT. CDR3 residues: CASSYPTQTSNTGELFF.

The chain carries TRBV5-6 and TRBJ2-4; TCRdb reports TRBD1, a call that lacks DNA to check it against. CDR3 length: 14 residues. Germline V lookup: CDR1 SGHDT, CDR2 YYEEEE. CDR3 sequence: CASSVRQIKNIQYF. Variable domain in full (rest from reference TRBV5-6 and TRBJ2-4): DAGVTQSPTHLIKTRGQQVTLRCSPKSGHDTVSWYQQALGQGPQFIFQYYEEEERQRGNFPDRFSGHQFPNYSSELNVNALLLGDSALYLCASSVRQIKNIQYFGAGTRLSVL.